These T cell receptor beta chains were read from a single sample in a study of blood T cell repertoires in COVID-19. Clones were read by immunoSEQ multiplex PCR, and TCRdb kept only the in-frame ones, dropping some. In the table there are hundreds of thousands of clones, 85% of which are singletons. Material for sequencing was PBMCs or T cells enriched from blood (not recorded which). The receptors were sampled from a woman in her fifties or sixties who had recovered from COVID-19. Each CDR3 is given without its conserved first and last residue.

j_call v_call cdr3_aa
TRBJ1-2 TRBV29-1 SVDRGGANYGYT
TRBJ2-3 TRBV12-3/TRBV12-4 ASGRQGSDTQY
TRBJ2-3 TRBV13 ASSSAGGNTDTQY
TRBJ1-2 TRBV12-3/TRBV12-4 ASSLGGPGYT
TRBJ2-7 TRBV7-8 ASSLGRDVYEQY
TRBJ2-2 TRBV7-9 ASSLGQGSVF
TRBJ1-2 TRBV14 ASSQEGGRGRGYT
TRBJ2-7 TRBV7-3 ASSRSGGDYEQY
TRBJ1-5 TRBV2 ASSPREGNQPQH
TRBJ1-2 TRBV11-2 ASSPVTGGGYT
TRBJ1-1 TRBV2 ASRGLGGVTEAF